The 20 T cell receptor beta chains given below trace back to one sample, sequenced in a study of blood T cell repertoires in COVID-19. Libraries were prepared by immunoSEQ multiplex PCR; TCRdb keeps only in-frame clonotypes and omits some of them. The table includes 150,000 to 200,000 clones, 75% to 90% detected once. Sequenced: peripheral blood. Source of these receptors: a woman in her 70s with COVID-19, enrolled during active disease.

This chain joins TRBV19 and TRBJ2-4; TRBD1 is a possible D gene (6 bases). V dropped 3 bases and J dropped 0 bases, with 12 bases sitting between them. Germline lookup yields CDR1 LNHDA and CDR2 SQIVND (reference sequence). The CDR3 is 16 amino acids. Written as DNA, the CDR3 is TGTGCCAGTAGTATCAACCAGGGGATAGCCAAAAACATTCAGTACTTC. As protein: CASSINQGIAKNIQYF.

The chain uses TRBV7-7 and TRBJ2-1; D may be TRBD1 (5 bases). This CDR3 is 13 amino acids long. Germline CDR1 reads SSHAT; CDR2 reads FNYEAQ (reference sequence). V shed 5 bases and J shed 4 bases, with 9 bases lying between them. This CDR3 reads CASSPDRYNEQFF. The CDR3 DNA reads as TGTGCCAGCAGCCCCGACAGATACAATGAGCAGTTCTTC.

About this clone itself: Mismatch with germline at one junction end may stem from a read error. This sequence joins TRBV5-1 and TRBJ2-1; 10 bases are shared with TRBD2. The germline V gene encodes CDR1 SGHRS and CDR2 YFSETQ. This CDR3 region has 15 residues. Here the CDR3 DNA reads TGCGCCAGCAGGTTGGGACTAGCGCCAGGCAATGAGCAGTTCTTC. Protein sequence: CASRLGLAPGNEQFF. The variable domain in full, completed from reference TRBV5-1 and TRBJ2-1, reads KAGVTQTPRYLIKTRGQQVTLSCSPISGHRSVSWYQQTPGQGLQFLFEYFSETQRNKGNFPGRFSGRQFSNSRSEMNVSTLELGDSALYLCASRLGLAPGNEQFFGPGTRLTVL.

The chain has TRBV27 and TRBJ1-4; 7 bases are shared with TRBD1. From germline, CDR1 is MNHEY and CDR2 SMNVEV (reference sequence). The CDR3 is 18 amino acids. Germline trimming cut 6 bases from V and 0 bases from J; bases unmatched to any gene: 13. The DNA for the CDR3 is TGTGCCAGCAGCCCTTTACTGGCAGGGGGATCAACTAATGAAAAACTGTTTTTT. Its protein is CASSPLLAGGSTNEKLFF.

The rearrangement links TRBV6-6 to TRBJ2-7; 8 nucleotides align to TRBD1. Germline lookup yields CDR1 MNHNY and CDR2 SVGAGI (reference sequence). This CDR3 region has 12 residues. V lost 7 bases to trimming and J lost 7 bases; unmatched junction nucleotides: 6. CDR3 bases: TGTGCCAGCAATGGACAGGGAAATGAGCAGTACTTC. Protein product: CASNGQGNEQYF.

The chain joins TRBV7-9 to TRBJ1-3; D call uncertain. Trimming left V 3 bases short and J 8 bases short, with 8 bases between. The germline V gene has CDR1 SEHNR and CDR2 FQNEAQ (reference sequence). CDR3 length: 12 residues. CDR3 sequence: CASSFGTDTIYF. The CDR3 nucleotides read TGTGCCAGCAGCTTTGGTACGGACACCATATATTTT. The variable domain in full, with the rest retrieved from reference TRBV7-9 and TRBJ1-3, is DTGVSQNPRHKITKRGQNVTFRCDPISEHNRLYWYRQTLGQGPEFLTYFQNEAQLEKSRLLSDRFSAERPKGSFSTLEIQRTEQGDSAMYLCASSFGTDTIYFGEGSWLTVV.

Comments on this clone: Compared with germline, one end of the junction differs, possibly owing to a read error. The chain links TRBV18 to TRBJ1-1; perhaps TRBD1 as D (6 bases). Germline-derived CDR1 and CDR2 are KGHSH and LQKENI. The CDR3 sequence is 15 residues long. CDR3 nucleotides: TGTGCCAGCTCCCCACTCCGGGGGGCCGGGACTGAAGCTTTCTTT. Translated: CASSPLRGAGTEAFF.

J is TRBJ1-3 and V is TRBV5-1, with 7 bases identical to TRBD1. Per germline, CDR1 SGHRS and CDR2 YFSETQ. The CDR3 length is 13 residues. V was clipped by 3 bases and J by 4 bases; unmatched bases: 1. The CDR3 nucleotides read TGCGCCAGCAGCTCGGACAGGGGAAACACCATATATTTT. Its protein is CASSSDRGNTIYF.

CDR3 amino acids: CASSITALGSYEQYF. CDR3 coding DNA: TGTGCCAGCAGCATCACAGCCCTCGGCTCCTACGAGCAGTACTTC. The J gene is TRBJ2-7, the V gene TRBV9; D not certain. Germline assignment: CDR1 SGDLS and CDR2 YYNGEE. This CDR3 has 15 amino acids. V lost 4 bases and J 0 bases, leaving 14 bases between the germline ends.

The V gene is TRBV9, the J gene TRBJ2-1, with D perhaps TRBD2 (6 bases). V lost 3 bases to trimming and J lost 3 bases, with 10 bases between them. The germline CDR1 and CDR2 sequences are SGDLS and YYNGEE. The CDR3 extends over 14 amino acids. CDR3 coding DNA: TGTGCCAGCAGCGGGACTAACCTCTACAATGAGCAGTTCTTC. Translation: CASSGTNLYNEQFF. Based on the CDR3 plus reference TRBV9 and TRBJ2-1, the full variable domain is DSGVTQTPKHLITATGQRVTLRCSPRSGDLSVYWYQQSLDQGLQFLIQYYNGEERAKGNILERFSAQQFPDLHSELNLSSLELGDSALYFCASSGTNLYNEQFFGPGTRLTVL.

This chain connects TRBV6-6 to TRBJ2-7; weak D call: TRBD1 (6 bases). V lost 11 bases and J lost 2, with 16 bases in between. There are 13 residues in the CDR3. The germline V gene has CDR1 MNHNY and CDR2 SVGAGI (reference sequence). In DNA, the CDR3 is TGTGCCGTGGAAACAGGGATCACCTACGAGCAGTACTTC. Translating it yields CAVETGITYEQYF.

CDR3 coding DNA: TGTGCCAGCTCATCTCGGGACTCCACTAATGAAAAACTGTTTTTT. Translation gives CASSSRDSTNEKLFF. J is TRBJ1-4 and V is TRBV18; tentatively, D is TRBD1 (5 bases). This CDR3 has 15 residues. Per the germline V gene, CDR1 is KGHSH and CDR2 is LQKENI. The germline V and J ends were trimmed by 5 bases and 2 bases, with 12 bases remaining between them.

The V and J genes are TRBV11-2 and TRBJ2-5; 7 positions agree with TRBD2. This CDR3 contains 14 residues. V was clipped by 0 bases and J by 4 bases; unmatched bases: 2. The germline V gene has CDR1 SGHAT and CDR2 FQNNGV. The CDR3 DNA is TGTGCCAGCAGCTTAGAGGGAGGGAGAGAGACCCAGTACTTC. Amino acid sequence: CASSLEGGRETQYF.

The chain has TRBV11-3 and TRBJ2-2, with 7 bases that match TRBD2. The CDR3 has 17 residues. Germline loops: CDR1 SGHNT, CDR2 YENEEA. V trimming: 5 bases; J trimming: 7 bases; junction bases outside the gene matches: 16. This CDR3 reads CASSPTPGRETGGELFF. CDR3 nucleotides: TGTGCCAGCAGCCCGACCCCAGGGCGGGAGACGGGCGGGGAGCTGTTTTTT.

This chain's CDR3 is CASSRDRGGNTIYF. The CDR3 region has the DNA TGTGCCAGCAGCAGGGACAGGGGAGGAAACACCATATATTTT. The rearrangement links TRBV7-9 to TRBJ1-3; 10 bases fit TRBD1. Germline V CDR1 and CDR2: SEHNR, FQNEAQ (reference sequence). V gave up 5 bases and J gave up 4 bases; unmatched junction bases: 2. The CDR3 length is 14 residues.

The chain employs TRBV24-1 and TRBJ1-1, with D possibly matching TRBD1 (6 bases). V shed 4 bases and J shed 10 bases, with 18 bases lying between them. The CDR3 spans 14 residues. Per germline, CDR1 KGHDR and CDR2 SFDVKD. Here the CDR3 DNA reads TGTGCCACCAGTGACCAACCGGGACAAAGGGCAGCTTTCTTT. Its translation is CATSDQPGQRAAFF.

The V and J genes are TRBV7-2 and TRBJ2-1; 8 bases are shared with TRBD2. V lost 2 bases and J lost 3; bases outside the gene matches: 6. Germline assignment: CDR1 SGHTA and CDR2 FQGNSA. The CDR3 runs to 16 residues. The chain's CDR3 is CASSLQPGTSYNEQFF. The CDR3 DNA reads as TGTGCCAGCAGCTTACAGCCCGGGACTAGCTACAATGAGCAGTTCTTC.

This chain links TRBV28 with TRBJ2-3, with D possibly matching TRBD2 (6 bases). The germline V gene has CDR1 MDHEN and CDR2 SYDVKM. Trimming left V 6 bases short and J 6 bases short, with 22 bases between. The CDR3 sequence is 16 residues long. The CDR3 nucleotides read TGTGCCAGCAGATCTCACCCCGGACTAACAGCCGATACGCAGTATTTT. It codes for CASRSHPGLTADTQYF. Full variable domain (remainder filled in from reference TRBV28 and TRBJ2-3): DVKVTQSSRYLVKRTGEKVFLECVQDMDHENMFWYRQDPGLGLRLIYFSYDVKMKEKGDIPEGYSVSREKKERFSLILESASTNQTSMYLCASRSHPGLTADTQYFGPGTRLTVL.

The rearrangement uses TRBV5-1 and TRBJ2-3; D ambiguous. This CDR3 spans 14 amino acids. Germline V gene data show CDR1 as SGHRS and CDR2 as YFSETQ. V shed 0 bases and J shed 3 bases, with 8 bases lying between them. CDR3: CASSLARRTDTQYF. CDR3 nucleotides: TGCGCCAGCAGCTTGGCTCGCAGAACAGATACGCAGTATTTT. The variable domain in full, completed from reference TRBV5-1 and TRBJ2-3, reads KAGVTQTPRYLIKTRGQQVTLSCSPISGHRSVSWYQQTPGQGLQFLFEYFSETQRNKGNFPGRFSGRQFSNSRSEMNVSTLELGDSALYLCASSLARRTDTQYFGPGTRLTVL.

V is TRBV21-1 and J is TRBJ1-2; the DNA was not compared with TRBD1, the D call given in the table. TRBV21-1 is a pseudogene. CDR3 size: 12 residues. In DNA form, the CDR3 reads TGTGCCAGCAGGCCTACAGGGCGTGGCTACACCTTC. Amino acids: CASRPTGRGYTF.